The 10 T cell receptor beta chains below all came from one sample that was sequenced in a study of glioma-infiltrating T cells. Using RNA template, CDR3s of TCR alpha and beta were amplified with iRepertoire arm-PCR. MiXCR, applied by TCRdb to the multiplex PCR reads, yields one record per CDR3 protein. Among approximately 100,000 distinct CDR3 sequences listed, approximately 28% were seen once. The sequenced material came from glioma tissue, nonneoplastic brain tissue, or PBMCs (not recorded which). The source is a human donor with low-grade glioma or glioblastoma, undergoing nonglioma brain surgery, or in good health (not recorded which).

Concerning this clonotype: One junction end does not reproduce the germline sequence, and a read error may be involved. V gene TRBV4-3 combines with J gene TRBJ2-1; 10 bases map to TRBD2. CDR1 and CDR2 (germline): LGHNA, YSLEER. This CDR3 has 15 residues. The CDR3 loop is CASSSQRGGYNEQLF. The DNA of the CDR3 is TGCGCCAGCAGCTCCCAGCGGGGGGGTTACAATGAGCAGTTGTTC.

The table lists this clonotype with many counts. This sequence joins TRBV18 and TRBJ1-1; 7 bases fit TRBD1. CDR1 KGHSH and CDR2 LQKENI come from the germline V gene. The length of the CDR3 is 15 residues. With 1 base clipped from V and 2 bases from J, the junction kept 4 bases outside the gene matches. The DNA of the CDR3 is TGTGCCAGCTCACCACTTCGACAGGGAAACACTGAAGCTTTCTTT. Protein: CASSPLRQGNTEAFF.

CDR3 sequence: CASRSTSGTHGYEQYF. The CDR3 nucleotides read TGTGCCAGTAGAAGCACGTCCGGGACCCATGGCTACGAGCAGTACTTC. The rearrangement links TRBV19 to TRBJ2-7, with D possibly being TRBD1 or TRBD2 (5 bases each). CDR1 and CDR2 from the germline V gene are LNHDA and SQIVND (reference sequence). The V end lost 6 bases, the J end lost 3 bases, and 21 bases lay between the germline ends. CDR3 size: 16 residues.

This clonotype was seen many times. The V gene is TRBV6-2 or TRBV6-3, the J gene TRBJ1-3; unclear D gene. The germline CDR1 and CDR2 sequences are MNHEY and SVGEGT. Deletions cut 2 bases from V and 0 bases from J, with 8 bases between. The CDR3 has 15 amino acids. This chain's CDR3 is CASSYRASSGNTIYF. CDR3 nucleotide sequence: TGTGCCAGCAGTTACCGCGCTAGCTCTGGAAACACCATATATTTT.

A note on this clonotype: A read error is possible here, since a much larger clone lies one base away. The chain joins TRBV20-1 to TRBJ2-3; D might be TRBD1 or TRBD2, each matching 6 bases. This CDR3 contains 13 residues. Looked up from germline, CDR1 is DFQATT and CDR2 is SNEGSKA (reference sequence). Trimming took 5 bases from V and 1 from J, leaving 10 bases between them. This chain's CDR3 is CSAEGGRTDTQYF. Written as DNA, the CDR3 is TGCAGTGCTGAGGGGGGCCGCACAGATACGCAGTATTTT.

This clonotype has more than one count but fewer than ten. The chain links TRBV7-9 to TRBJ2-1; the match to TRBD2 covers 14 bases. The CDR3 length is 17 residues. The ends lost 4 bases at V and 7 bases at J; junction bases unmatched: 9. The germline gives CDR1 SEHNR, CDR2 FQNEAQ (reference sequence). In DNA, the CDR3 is TGTGCCAGCAGCTCTCCGACTAGCGGGGGGGCCGCTAATGAGCAGTTCTTC. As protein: CASSSPTSGGAANEQFF.

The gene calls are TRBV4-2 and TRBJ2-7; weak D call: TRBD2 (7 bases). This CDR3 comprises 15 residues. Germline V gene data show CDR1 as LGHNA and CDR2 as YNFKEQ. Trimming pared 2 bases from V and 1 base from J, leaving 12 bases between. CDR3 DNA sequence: TGTGCCAGCAGCCAACACGCGGGGGCTTCCTACGAGCAGTACTTC. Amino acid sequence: CASSQHAGASYEQYF.

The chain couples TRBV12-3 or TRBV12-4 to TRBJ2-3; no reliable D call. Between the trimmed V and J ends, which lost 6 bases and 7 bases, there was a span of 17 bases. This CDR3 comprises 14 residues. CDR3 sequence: CASSERRLLNTQYF. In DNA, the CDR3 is TGTGCCAGCAGCGAGAGGCGCTTGTTAAATACGCAGTATTTT.

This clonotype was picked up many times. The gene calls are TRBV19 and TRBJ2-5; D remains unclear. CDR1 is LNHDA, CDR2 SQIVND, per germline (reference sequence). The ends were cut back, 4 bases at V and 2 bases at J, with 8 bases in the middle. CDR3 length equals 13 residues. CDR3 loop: CASSNRIQETQYF. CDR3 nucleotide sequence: TGTGCCAGTAGTAACCGTATTCAAGAGACCCAGTACTTC.

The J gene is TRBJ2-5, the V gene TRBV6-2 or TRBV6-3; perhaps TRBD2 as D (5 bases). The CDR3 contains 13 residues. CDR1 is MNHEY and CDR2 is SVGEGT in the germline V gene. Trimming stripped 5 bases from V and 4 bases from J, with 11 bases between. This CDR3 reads CASSVSSIETQYF. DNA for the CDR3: TGTGCCAGCAGTGTCTCTAGCATAGAGACCCAGTACTTC.